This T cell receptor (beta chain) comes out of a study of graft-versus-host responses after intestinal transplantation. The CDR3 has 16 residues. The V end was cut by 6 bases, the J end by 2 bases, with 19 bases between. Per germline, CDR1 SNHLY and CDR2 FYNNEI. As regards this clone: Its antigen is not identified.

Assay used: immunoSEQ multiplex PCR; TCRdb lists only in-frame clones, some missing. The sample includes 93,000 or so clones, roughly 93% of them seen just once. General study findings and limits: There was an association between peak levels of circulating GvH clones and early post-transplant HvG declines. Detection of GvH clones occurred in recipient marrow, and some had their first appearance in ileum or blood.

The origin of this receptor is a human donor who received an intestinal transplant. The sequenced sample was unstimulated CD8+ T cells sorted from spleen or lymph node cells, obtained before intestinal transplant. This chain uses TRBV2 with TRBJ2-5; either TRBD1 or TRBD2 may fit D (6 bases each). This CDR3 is CASRMTGGVGQETQYF. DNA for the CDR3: TGTGCCAGCAGAATGACCGGGGGCGTAGGACAAGAGACCCAGTACTTC. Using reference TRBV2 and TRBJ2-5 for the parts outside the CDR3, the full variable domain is EPEVTQTPSHQVTQMGQEVILRCVPISNHLYFYWYRQILGQKVEFLVSFYNNEISEKSEIFDDQFSVERPDGSNFTLKIRSTKLEDSAMYFCASRMTGGVGQETQYFGPGTRLLVL.